This TCR beta chain was sequenced in a study of blood T cell repertoires in COVID-19. Study summary: COVID-19 samples collected from the United States, Italy and Spain covered acute and convalescent phases. The analysed material was cDNA or gDNA that came from T cells, B-cell-depleted T cells, or PBMCs.

Trimming took 0 bases from V and 10 from J; bases not matched to a gene: 6. The CDR3 has 14 residues. Germline values: CDR1 SGHRS, CDR2 YFSETQ. Per the original data handling: Estimates of nucleated cell counts were drawn from the amplification of reference gene primers. The data were produced by immunoSEQ multiplex PCR, yet TCRdb's version contains in-frame clones alone and is incomplete. V, J and clone size reflect that table, while D and trimming were determined from the DNA. The sample comprises just over 250,000 clones, around 87% of which are singletons, and under 2.5% rests with the top ten. This receptor was obtained from a woman in her fifties or sixties with acute or convalescent COVID-19. Sample: peripheral blood. The chain joins TRBV5-1 to TRBJ1-4, with 7 bases that match TRBD1. The chain's CDR3 is CASSLGQGGGKLFF. CDR3 DNA: TGCGCCAGCAGCTTGGGACAGGGAGGAGGAAAACTGTTTTTT.